This TCR beta chain derives from a study of cytomegalovirus exposure and HLA in healthy donors. The study sampled nominally healthy donors, though unrecorded immune exposures were likely. Germline loops: CDR1 LNHDA, CDR2 SQIVND (reference sequence). V shed 6 bases and J shed 3 bases, with 15 bases lying between them. The CDR3 covers 15 residues. The study, taken as a whole, reports: Exclusion as indistinguishable affected some V segments, including TRBV6-2 and TRBV6-3.

The PCR had 60 Vbeta and 13 Jbeta primers. Per the study methods: In a later analysis, of around 85 million unique beta chains, 9 million to 11 million appeared in at least two donors. Sequenced by immunoSEQ multiplex PCR; TCRdb stores in-frame clones only, minus some. The D gene and trimming were derived from the DNA, and the V and J assignments and clone size from that table. The sample shows approximately 150,000 clones, roughly 63% of them seen only once. In the case of this clone: Its matching antigen is unknown.

This chain connects TRBV19 to TRBJ2-1; TRBD1 is a possible D gene (5 bases). The receptor's source is a woman aged 55-70 years in good health and CMV-seropositive. Specimen: PBMCs. The CDR3 DNA follows: TGTGCCAGTAGCACTACAAGGGGTATCTACAATGAGCAGTTCTTC. It translates to CASSTTRGIYNEQFF.